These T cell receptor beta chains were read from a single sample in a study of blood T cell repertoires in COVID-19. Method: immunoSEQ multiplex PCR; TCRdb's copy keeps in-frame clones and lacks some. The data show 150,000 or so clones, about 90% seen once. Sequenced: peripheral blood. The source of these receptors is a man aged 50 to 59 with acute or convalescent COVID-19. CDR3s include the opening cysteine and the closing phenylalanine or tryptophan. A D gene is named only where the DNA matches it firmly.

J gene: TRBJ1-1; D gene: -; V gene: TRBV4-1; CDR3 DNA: TGCGCCAGCAGCCGGACAGATAACACTGAAGCTTTCTTT; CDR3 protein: CASSRTDNTEAFF
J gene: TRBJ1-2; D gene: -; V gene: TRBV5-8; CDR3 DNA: TGTGCCAGCAGCCCCCGACAGGCTTACTATGGCTACACCTTC; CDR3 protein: CASSPRQAYYGYTF
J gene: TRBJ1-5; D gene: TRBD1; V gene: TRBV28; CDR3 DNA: TGTGCCAGCAGTTTGGAGGGCAGGGGGCGACAGCCCCAGCATTTT; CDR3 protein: CASSLEGRGRQPQHF
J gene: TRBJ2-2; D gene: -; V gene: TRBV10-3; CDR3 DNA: TGTGCCATCAGTGGCCGGGCGAACACCGGGGAGCTGTTTTTT; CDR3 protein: CAISGRANTGELFF
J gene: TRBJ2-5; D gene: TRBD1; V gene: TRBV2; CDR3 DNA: TGTGCCAGCAGCGCCGACAGGGGGCGTAAAGAGACCCAGTACTTC; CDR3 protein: CASSADRGRKETQYF
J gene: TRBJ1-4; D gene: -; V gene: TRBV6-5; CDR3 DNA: TGTGCCAGCAGTTACGGGGCCAGGAATGAAAAACTGTTTTTT; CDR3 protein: CASSYGARNEKLFF
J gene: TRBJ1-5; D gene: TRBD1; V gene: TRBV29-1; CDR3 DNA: TGCAGCGTTGGGGACAGCGATCAGCCCCAGCATTTT; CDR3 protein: CSVGDSDQPQHF
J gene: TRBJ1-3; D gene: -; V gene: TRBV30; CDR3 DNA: TGTGCCTGGAGTTATCGAGGTGGTAGGGGAAACACCATATATTTT; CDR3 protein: CAWSYRGGRGNTIYF
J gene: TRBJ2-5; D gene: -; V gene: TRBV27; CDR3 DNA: TGTGCCAGCAGCCTAACGCCGGGATCCCGGGAGACCCAGTACTTC; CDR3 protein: CASSLTPGSRETQYF
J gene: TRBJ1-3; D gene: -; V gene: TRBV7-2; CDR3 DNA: TGTGCCAGCACCCTGGTTAGCTCTGGAAACACCATATATTTT; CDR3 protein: CASTLVSSGNTIYF